This section outlines one T cell receptor (beta chain) sequence together with its context. Antigen unknown. This sample is part of a study of shared clonotypes between healthy human individuals. Overall study results and limits: Some naive CD4 clonotypes, 4.5% to 5.5%, turned up in common across a few donors. When compared with the clonotypes that were shared by all four sorted-subset donors, the non-shared clonotypes turned out to have lower generation probabilities. Across subsets, estimated richness was generally greater for naive than for memory populations.

CDR1 and CDR2 (germline): SGHAT, FQNNGV. V shed 2 bases and J shed 6 bases, with 16 bases lying between them. This CDR3 comprises 16 residues. Assay runs were performed at deep level. Profiled with immunoSEQ multiplex PCR; TCRdb holds only in-frame clones, not every one. Of approximately 980,000 clones detected, around three quarters appear once; the ten largest clones hold approximately 1.5%. The sequenced material came from memory CD4+ T cells sorted from blood. The subset here: CD45RA-negative fraction. The chain couples TRBV11-2 to TRBJ2-2; D might be TRBD1 (6 bases). The sequence came from a man aged 18 to 29 in good health. The DNA for the CDR3 is TGTGCCAGCAGCTTATTCCGGCAGGGGAGTGCCGGGGAGCTGTTTTTT. It specifies CASSLFRQGSAGELFF.